This TCR beta chain derives from a study of blood T cell repertoires in COVID-19. This clone has only a few counts. Using immunoSEQ multiplex PCR, the repertoire was profiled, and TCRdb retains in-frame clones only, with some absent. Seen here are some 250,000 clones, 85% to 90% observed once, and the top ten hold roughly 4.9%. This receptor was obtained from a woman aged 55-70 years with COVID-19, enrolled during active disease. Sequenced material: peripheral blood.

CDR3 protein: CASSLGPDTATNEKLFF. Written as DNA, the CDR3 is TGCGCCAGCAGCTTGGGCCCCGACACAGCAACTAATGAAAAACTGTTTTTT. The chain is built from TRBV5-1 and TRBJ1-4; D is unresolved. Germline V gene lookup returns CDR1 SGHRS and CDR2 YFSETQ. This CDR3 comprises 17 residues. Trimming pared 0 bases from V and 0 bases from J, leaving 12 bases between.